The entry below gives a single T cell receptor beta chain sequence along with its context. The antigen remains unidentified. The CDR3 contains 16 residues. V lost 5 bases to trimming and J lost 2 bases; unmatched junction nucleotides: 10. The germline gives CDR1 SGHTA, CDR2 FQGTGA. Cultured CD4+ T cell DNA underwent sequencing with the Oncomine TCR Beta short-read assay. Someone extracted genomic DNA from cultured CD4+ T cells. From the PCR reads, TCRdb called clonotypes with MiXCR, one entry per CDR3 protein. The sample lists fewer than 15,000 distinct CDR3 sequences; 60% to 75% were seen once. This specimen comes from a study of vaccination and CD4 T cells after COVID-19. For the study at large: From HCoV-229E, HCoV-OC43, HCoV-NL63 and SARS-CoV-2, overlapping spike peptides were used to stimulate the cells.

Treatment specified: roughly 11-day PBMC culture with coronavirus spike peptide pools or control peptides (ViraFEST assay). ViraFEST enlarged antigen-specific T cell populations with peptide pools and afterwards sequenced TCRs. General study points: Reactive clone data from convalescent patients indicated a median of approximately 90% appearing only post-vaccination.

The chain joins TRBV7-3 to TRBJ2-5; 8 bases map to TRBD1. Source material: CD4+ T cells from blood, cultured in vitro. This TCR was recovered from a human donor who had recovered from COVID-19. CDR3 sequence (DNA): TGTGCCAGCAGCCTACAGGGGGGAAATTTACAAGAGACCCAGTACTTC. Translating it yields CASSLQGGNLQETQYF. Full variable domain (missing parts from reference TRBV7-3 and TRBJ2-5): GAGVSQTPSNKVTEKGKYVELRCDPISGHTALYWYRQSLGQGPEFLIYFQGTGAADDSGLPNDRFFAVRPEGSVSTLKIQRTERGDSAVYLCASSLQGGNLQETQYFGPGTRLLVL.